Here is one T cell receptor (beta chain) with its context. The antigen is not known. The entry originates in a study of CD8 T cells in ankylosing spondylitis. MiXCR, run by TCRdb on the 5' RACE reads, gives a single entry per CDR3 protein. The sample lists around 390,000 distinct CDR3 sequences, under 25% occurring once. Findings and limits, study-wide: Prior literature has documented some motif variants in synovial fluid and blood from reactive arthritis. Within peripheral blood, clones linked to disease were CD8+ and relatively rare. A motif of roughly 8 highly homologous TCR beta variants was seen as apparently characteristic of ankylosing spondylitis blood.

V gave up 0 bases and J gave up 4 bases, with 13 bases separating them. The CDR3 contains 16 residues. Germline CDR1 SGHAT, CDR2 FQDESV (reference sequence). V gene TRBV11-1 combines with J gene TRBJ2-1; possibly TRBD1 for D (6 bases). The source is a male donor with ankylosing spondylitis. The material sequenced was blood, either unsorted or a sorted T cell fraction (not recorded which). CDR3 sequence: CASSLATTDRYNEQFF. As DNA, the CDR3 is TGTGCCAGCAGCTTAGCGACCACGGACAGATACAATGAGCAGTTCTTC.